The 27 T cell receptor beta chains reported below all come from one sample, sequenced in a study of T cell responses to AZD1222 COVID-19 vaccine. The assay was immunoSEQ multiplex PCR, and TCRdb's table has in-frame clones only and misses some. In the table there are 95,000 to 100,000 clones, 86% of which are singletons. Here the sequenced sample was peripheral blood, taken on day 0 of AZD1222 vaccination. All receptors derive from an adult in good health.

This rearrangement joins TRBV9 to TRBJ1-3; TRBD1 might be the D (6 bases). The V end was cut by 0 bases, the J end by 3 bases, with 7 bases between. Per germline, CDR1 SGDLS and CDR2 YYNGEE. This CDR3 contains 14 residues. CDR3 region: CASSVDRVGNTIYF. The CDR3 DNA reads TGTGCCAGCAGCGTAGACAGGGTTGGAAACACCATATATTTT.

Notes on this clone: Relative to the germline gene, one junction end is altered; a read error may explain this. This sequence joins TRBV7-2 and TRBJ2-1; 8 bases line up with TRBD1. Germline assignment: CDR1 SGHTA and CDR2 FQGNSA. The CDR3 contains 17 residues. Written as DNA, the CDR3 is TGTGCCAGCAGTTTAGTTCTCACAGGGGGTCCCTACAATGAGCAGTTCTTC. Residues: CASSLVLTGGPYNEQFF.

The chain joins TRBV5-8 to TRBJ1-3, with no clear D. Germline CDR1 reads SGHTS; CDR2 reads YDEGEE. CDR3 size: 15 residues. The V end lost 7 bases, the J end lost 7 bases, and 21 bases lay between the germline ends. The CDR3 sequence: CASVHSVGSGNTIYF. Written as DNA, the CDR3 is TGTGCCAGCGTTCACAGTGTTGGGTCCGGGAACACCATATATTTT.

The chain carries TRBV5-1 and TRBJ2-7, with 8 bases matching TRBD1. V lost 5 bases, J lost 7 bases, and 11 bases stayed unmatched. Germline CDR1 and CDR2: SGHRS and YFSETQ. The CDR3 loop spans 14 amino acids. As DNA, the CDR3 is TGCGCCAGCAGGAAAGGGGACAGGCCGGGGGAGCAGTACTTC. It codes for CASRKGDRPGEQYF.

V is TRBV2 and J is TRBJ1-5; 7 nucleotides match TRBD1. Per the germline V gene, CDR1 is SNHLY and CDR2 is FYNNEI. The CDR3 is made up of 16 amino acids. V dropped 6 bases and J dropped 1; count of bases not matched to a gene: 9. Here the CDR3 DNA reads TGTGCCAGCAGGGGTGACAGGGAGGAAAGCAATCAGCCCCAGCATTTT. It specifies CASRGDREESNQPQHF.

The sample holds a few counts of this clone. The CDR3 DNA reads as TGTGCCAGCAGCTTAACGACAGGGGCGTATGGGACCGGGGAGCTGTTTTTT. Protein: CASSLTTGAYGTGELFF. This chain connects TRBV7-3 to TRBJ2-2; TRBD1 aligns across 8 bases. CDR3 length: 17 residues. The junction had 8 bases not matched to a gene; V was cut back by 0 bases and J by 5 bases. Germline CDR1 is SGHTA and CDR2 is FQGTGA.

The chain links TRBV18 to TRBJ2-7, with 9 bases identical to TRBD1. With V trimmed by 5 bases and J by 5 bases, 13 bases remained unmatched. Germline lookup yields CDR1 KGHSH and CDR2 LQKENI. This CDR3 contains 16 residues. The CDR3 loop reads CASSSTGTGYLHEQYF. In nucleotides, the CDR3 is TGTGCCAGCTCATCTACCGGGACAGGGTACCTCCACGAGCAGTACTTC.

This chain joins TRBV5-4 and TRBJ2-3; D unresolved. The CDR3 is 16 residues long. The germline V gene has CDR1 SGHNT and CDR2 YYREEE (reference sequence). V lost 4 bases and J lost 0, with 15 bases in between. The CDR3 DNA is TGTGCCAGCAGCCCCGGTGGAACCGCTAGCACAGATACGCAGTATTTT. This encodes CASSPGGTASTDTQYF.

The chain is built from TRBV3-1 (or the pseudogene TRBV3-2) and TRBJ1-2; TRBD1 is a possible D gene (5 bases). Germline CDR1 reads LGHDT; CDR2 reads YNNKEL (reference sequence). CDR3 length: 12 residues. V was shortened by 9 bases and J by 4 bases, with 12 bases between the two germline ends. The CDR3 is CASMGEGYGYTF. In nucleotides, the CDR3 is TGTGCCAGTATGGGGGAGGGCTATGGCTACACCTTC.

This chain connects TRBV7-9 to TRBJ1-6; D uncertain. Germline V gene data show CDR1 as SEHNR and CDR2 as FQNEAQ (reference sequence). V lost 1 base, J lost 16 bases, and 17 bases lay in between. The CDR3 runs 14 residues. The CDR3, as DNA: TGTGCCAGCAGCTTAGGAGGCCGGGCGGACTCACTCCACTTT. This codes for CASSLGGRADSLHF.

The gene calls are TRBV19 and TRBJ2-5, with D unclear. Trimming removed 3 bases from V and 1 base from J, with 12 bases in between. There are 15 residues in the CDR3. Germline CDR1 reads LNHDA; CDR2 reads SQIVND (reference sequence). CDR3 in amino acids: CASSMGSLSQETQYF. For the CDR3, the DNA is TGTGCCAGTAGTATGGGGTCCCTTTCCCAAGAGACCCAGTACTTC. Full variable domain (remainder filled in from reference TRBV19 and TRBJ2-5): DGGITQSPKYLFRKEGQNVTLSCEQNLNHDAMYWYRQDPGQGLRLIYYSQIVNDFQKGDIAEGYSVSREKKESFPLTVTSAQKNPTAFYLCASSMGSLSQETQYFGPGTRLLVL.

The genes are TRBV4-2 and TRBJ2-7; D gene unclear. CDR1 and CDR2 from the germline V gene are LGHNA and YNFKEQ. Deletions cut 1 base from V and 3 bases from J, with 16 bases between. This CDR3 spans 16 amino acids. Here the CDR3 reads CASSQGVYKANYEQYF. Here the CDR3 DNA reads TGTGCCAGCAGCCAAGGGGTGTACAAGGCAAACTACGAGCAGTACTTC.

This clone appeared a few times. The CDR3: CASSQDRAGELFF. CDR3 nucleotide sequence: TGTGCCAGTAGTCAAGACAGGGCTGGGGAGCTGTTTTTT. The V call is TRBV19, the J call TRBJ2-2, with TRBD1 identical over 7 bases. The V segment lost 5 bases and the J segment 8 bases; nucleotides outside the gene matches: 5. The CDR3 extends over 13 amino acids. Looked up from germline, CDR1 is LNHDA and CDR2 is SQIVND (reference sequence).

The chain recombines TRBV4-2 with TRBJ1-4, with D uncertain. The length of the CDR3 is 13 residues. Germline V CDR1 and CDR2: LGHNA, YNFKEQ. With 3 bases removed from V and 4 bases from J, the gap between germline ends came to 6 bases. Here the CDR3 DNA reads TGTGCCAGCAGCCATTCCGATAATGAAAAACTGTTTTTT. Its protein product is CASSHSDNEKLFF.

This clone has only one observation. V and J are TRBV3-1 (or the pseudogene TRBV3-2) and TRBJ2-1, with 9 bases that match TRBD2. Germline trimming cut 6 bases from V and 5 bases from J; bases unmatched to any gene: 5. The CDR3 length is 14 residues. Germline loops: CDR1 LGHDT, CDR2 YNNKEL (reference sequence). CDR3 in amino acids: CASRYSGGNNEQFF. Here the CDR3 DNA reads TGTGCCAGCAGATATAGCGGGGGTAACAATGAGCAGTTCTTC.

This clone was seen just once. The chain recombines TRBV6-2 or TRBV6-3 with TRBJ1-1; 7 nucleotides align to TRBD1. Germline V gene lookup returns CDR1 MNHEY and CDR2 SVGEGT. This CDR3 contains 17 residues. Losses at the gene ends were 1 base for V and 8 bases for J; bases not matched to a gene: 16. The CDR3 DNA reads as TGTGCCAGCAGTTACTTTCTGGACAGGAAGGTCTCGTTGGAAGCTTTCTTT. Translation gives CASSYFLDRKVSLEAFF.

As to this clone: Other DNA sequences in this specimen translate into the identical CDR3. The V call is TRBV15, the J call TRBJ2-1; D gene ambiguous. The CDR3 is made up of 15 amino acids. Trimming cost V 0 bases and J 1 base, with 7 bases left between them. Germline values: CDR1 LNHNV, CDR2 YYDKDF (reference sequence). This CDR3 is CATSREDGSYNEQFF. The CDR3 nucleotides are TGTGCCACCAGCAGAGAGGACGGATCCTACAATGAGCAGTTCTTC.

This clone was picked up one time. J is TRBJ1-5 and V is TRBV6-6; 7 nucleotides agree with TRBD1. The CDR3 consists of 14 residues. The V and J ends lost 6 bases and 7 bases, in that order; junction bases with no gene match: 9. CDR1 is MNHNY, CDR2 SVGAGI, per germline (reference sequence). The CDR3 coding sequence is TGTGCCAGCAGAGATACAGGGGAGGACCAGCCCCAGCATTTT. This gives the protein CASRDTGEDQPQHF.

J is TRBJ2-4 and V is TRBV28; D is perhaps TRBD1 (5 bases). Germline V gives CDR1 MDHEN, CDR2 SYDVKM. V gave up 4 bases and J gave up 0 bases, with 7 bases separating them. The CDR3 is 14 residues long. The CDR3 loop reads CASSSQGAKNIQYF. CDR3 bases: TGTGCCAGCAGTTCCCAGGGAGCCAAAAACATTCAGTACTTC.

The CDR3 DNA follows: TGTGCCAGCAGCGGTTTGCCGAACACCGGGGAGCTGTTTTTT. Amino acid sequence: CASSGLPNTGELFF. This chain joins TRBV9 and TRBJ2-2; unclear D gene. The CDR3 runs 14 residues. CDR1 and CDR2 (germline): SGDLS, YYNGEE. V lost 3 bases and J lost 0, with 6 bases in between.

V and J are TRBV19 and TRBJ1-5; D is ambiguous. The V gene's germline CDR1 is LNHDA and CDR2 SQIVND (reference sequence). Trimming removed 6 bases at V and 0 bases at J, with 9 bases between. The CDR3 is 14 residues long. CDR3 nucleotide sequence: TGTGCCAGTAGGACCGGTCATAGCAATCAGCCCCAGCATTTT. Encoded protein: CASRTGHSNQPQHF. The full variable domain, with the rest looked up from reference TRBV19 and TRBJ1-5, is DGGITQSPKYLFRKEGQNVTLSCEQNLNHDAMYWYRQDPGQGLRLIYYSQIVNDFQKGDIAEGYSVSREKKESFPLTVTSAQKNPTAFYLCASRTGHSNQPQHFGDGTRLSIL.

The chain links TRBV5-1 to TRBJ1-2; D gene uncertain. V was cut by 4 bases and J by 0 bases, with 10 bases left in between. This CDR3 contains 14 residues. Per germline, CDR1 SGHRS and CDR2 YFSETQ. The CDR3 DNA follows: TGCGCCAGCAGCGTGGACGGTACTAACTATGGCTACACCTTC. Amino acid sequence: CASSVDGTNYGYTF.

The V gene is TRBV5-1, the J gene TRBJ2-3; maybe TRBD1 (6 bases). Germline CDR1 SGHRS, CDR2 YFSETQ. This CDR3 has 14 residues. The V end lost 2 bases, the J end lost 1 base, and 8 bases lay between the germline ends. CDR3 loop: CASSLRTGTDTQYF. CDR3 in DNA: TGCGCCAGCAGCTTACGGACAGGCACAGATACGCAGTATTTT.

This chain joins TRBV30 and TRBJ1-1, with D perhaps TRBD1 (5 bases). CDR1 and CDR2 from the germline V gene are GTSNPN and SVGIG (reference sequence). The CDR3 has 14 residues. V lost 3 bases, J lost 4 bases, and 15 bases lay in between. CDR3 bases: TGTGCCTGGAGAGGGGAGGGGAGGAGCACTGAAGCTTTCTTT. Its translation: CAWRGEGRSTEAFF.

The rearrangement uses TRBV4-1 and TRBJ1-2; D remains ambiguous. V was pared by 1 base and J by 8 bases, with 14 bases between. The germline gives CDR1 MGHRA, CDR2 YSYEKL. The CDR3 is made up of 14 amino acids. The CDR3 region is CASSQGGQAPGYTF. The CDR3 DNA follows: TGCGCCAGCAGCCAAGGTGGCCAGGCCCCCGGCTACACCTTC.

In DNA form, the CDR3 reads TGCAGCGTCGCCGCCGGCCCCGGGACCTACGAGCAGTACTTC. Its translation: CSVAAGPGTYEQYF. The rearrangement joins TRBV29-1 to TRBJ2-7, with D possibly TRBD2 on 5 matching bases. The CDR3 is 14 amino acids. The germline CDR1 and CDR2 sequences are SQVTM and ANQGSEA. Trimming stripped 6 bases from V and 2 bases from J, with 17 bases between.

The chain employs TRBV9 and TRBJ2-7; the D is unclear. V dropped 6 bases and J dropped 9 bases, with 10 bases sitting between them. Germline V CDR1 and CDR2: SGDLS, YYNGEE. The CDR3 runs 10 residues. CDR3: CASILPGQYF. CDR3 coding DNA: TGTGCCAGCATACTCCCAGGGCAGTACTTC.